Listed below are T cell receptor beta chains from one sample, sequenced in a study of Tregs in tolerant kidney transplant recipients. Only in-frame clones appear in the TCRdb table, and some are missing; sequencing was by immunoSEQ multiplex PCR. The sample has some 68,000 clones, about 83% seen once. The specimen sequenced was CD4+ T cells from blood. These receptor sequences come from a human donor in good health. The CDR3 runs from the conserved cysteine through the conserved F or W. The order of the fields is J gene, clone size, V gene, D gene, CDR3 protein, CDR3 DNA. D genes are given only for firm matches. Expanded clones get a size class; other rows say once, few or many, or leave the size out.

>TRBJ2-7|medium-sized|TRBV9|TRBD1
CASSADRGAYEQYF
TGTGCCAGCAGCGCCGACAGGGGGGCGTACGAGCAGTACTTC
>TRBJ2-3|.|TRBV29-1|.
CSAPGAVHTDTQYF
TGCAGCGCACCCGGGGCGGTTCACACAGATACGCAGTATTTT
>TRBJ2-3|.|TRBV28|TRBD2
CASSSFLGAGLADLTDTQYF
TGTGCCAGCAGTTCATTCTTAGGGGCCGGGCTAGCGGATCTCACAGATACGCAGTATTTT
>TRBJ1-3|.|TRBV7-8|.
CASSLRGSGNTIYF
TGTGCCAGCAGCTTAAGGGGCTCTGGAAACACCATATATTTT
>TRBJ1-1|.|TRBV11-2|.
CASSLGPPGRGGGAFF
TGTGCCAGCAGCTTAGGCCCGCCCGGGAGGGGGGGTGGAGCTTTCTTT
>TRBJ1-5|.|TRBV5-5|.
CASSLELQGPNGQPQHF
TGTGCCAGCAGCTTGGAGTTACAGGGTCCCAACGGTCAGCCCCAGCATTTT
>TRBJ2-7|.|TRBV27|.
CASSGGLTAYEQYF
TGTGCCAGCAGTGGAGGGTTGACAGCCTACGAGCAGTACTTC
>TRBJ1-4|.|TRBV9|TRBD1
CASSPGTGVYEKLFF
TGTGCCAGCAGCCCCGGGACAGGGGTGTATGAAAAACTGTTTTTT
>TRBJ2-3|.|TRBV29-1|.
CSVEFAPDTQYF
TGCAGCGTTGAATTTGCTCCAGATACGCAGTATTTT
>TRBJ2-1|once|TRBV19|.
CASSIRPRGLVAYEQFF
TGTGCCAGTAGTATTAGGCCCCGGGGGCTAGTTGCATATGAGCAGTTCTTC
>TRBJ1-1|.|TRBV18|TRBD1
CASSPVPGQVRTEAFF
TGTGCCAGCTCACCTGTCCCGGGACAGGTGAGGACTGAAGCTTTCTTT
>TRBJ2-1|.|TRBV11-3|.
CASSLGFNEQFF
TGTGCCAGCAGCTTAGGTTTCAATGAGCAGTTCTTC
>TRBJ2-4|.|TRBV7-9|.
CASSPLDGSLAKNIQYF
TGTGCCAGCAGCCCTTTGGACGGTAGTCTAGCCAAAAACATTCAGTACTTC
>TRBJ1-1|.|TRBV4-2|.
CASSHRPEAEAFF
TGTGCCAGCAGCCATCGGCCCGAGGCTGAAGCTTTCTTT
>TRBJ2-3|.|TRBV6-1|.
CASSDEGPTDTQYF
TGTGCCAGCAGTGACGAGGGCCCTACAGATACGCAGTATTTT
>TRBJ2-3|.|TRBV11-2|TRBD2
CASSLGRGGSTDTQYF
TGTGCCAGCAGCTTAGGCCGCGGGGGGAGCACAGATACGCAGTATTTT
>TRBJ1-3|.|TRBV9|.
CASSVDLGGGSSGNTIYF
TGTGCCAGCAGCGTAGACTTAGGGGGAGGGAGCTCTGGAAACACCATATATTTT
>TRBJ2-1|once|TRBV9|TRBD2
CASSVGGRAPLGPFF
TGTGCCAGCAGCGTAGGAGGGAGGGCCCCTCTTGGTCCGTTCTTC
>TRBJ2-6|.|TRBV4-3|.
CASSPYSGANVLTF
TGCGCCAGCAGTCCGTACTCTGGGGCCAACGTCCTGACTTTC
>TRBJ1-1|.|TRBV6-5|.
CASSYRPTGPEAFF
TGTGCCAGCAGTTATAGACCCACGGGACCTGAAGCTTTCTTT
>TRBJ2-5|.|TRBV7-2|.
CASSFSYQETQYF
TGTGCCAGCAGCTTCAGTTACCAAGAGACCCAGTACTTC
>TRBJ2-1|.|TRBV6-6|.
CASSPPPQGSGEQFF
TGTGCCAGCAGTCCCCCCCCACAAGGTTCGGGGGAGCAGTTCTTC
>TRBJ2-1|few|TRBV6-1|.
CASTRRSSYNEQFF
TGTGCCAGCACGAGGAGAAGCTCCTACAATGAGCAGTTCTTC
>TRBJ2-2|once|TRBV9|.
CASSVEDLNTGELFF
TGTGCCAGCAGCGTAGAGGACCTCAACACCGGGGAGCTGTTTTTT
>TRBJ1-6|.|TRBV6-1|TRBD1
CASGRQGWDNSPLHF
TGTGCCAGCGGACGACAGGGTTGGGATAATTCACCCCTCCACTTT
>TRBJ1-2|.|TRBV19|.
CASSLGSGYTF
TGTGCCAGTAGTTTGGGGAGTGGCTACACCTTC
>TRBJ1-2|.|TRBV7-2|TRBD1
CASSLSGDRNYGYTF
TGTGCCAGCAGCTTAAGCGGGGACAGGAACTATGGCTACACCTTC
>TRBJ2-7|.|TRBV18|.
CASSQVRTPNEQYF
TGTGCCAGCTCACAGGTCCGGACCCCCAACGAGCAGTACTTC
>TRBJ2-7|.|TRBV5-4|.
CASSPKPAVPHEQYF
TGTGCCAGCAGCCCCAAGCCAGCGGTTCCCCACGAGCAGTACTTC
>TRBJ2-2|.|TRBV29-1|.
CSVDSGVTGELFF
TGCAGCGTGGACAGTGGGGTCACCGGGGAGCTGTTTTTT
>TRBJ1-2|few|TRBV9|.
CASSVKQRTAYGYTF
TGTGCCAGCAGCGTCAAGCAGCGTACCGCCTATGGCTACACCTTC
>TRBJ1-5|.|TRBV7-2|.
CASSATRSNQPQHF
TGTGCCAGCAGCGCGACAAGAAGCAATCAGCCCCAGCATTTT
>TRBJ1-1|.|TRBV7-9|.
CASSLAGNTEAFF
TGTGCCAGCAGCTTGGCGGGGAACACTGAAGCTTTCTTT
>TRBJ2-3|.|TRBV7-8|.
CASSLRGGTDTQYF
TGTGCCAGCAGCTTACGGGGCGGCACAGATACGCAGTATTTT
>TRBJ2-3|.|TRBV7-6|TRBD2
CASSPGGGLDDTQYF
TGTGCCAGCAGCCCCGGCGGGGGGCTCGATGATACGCAGTATTTT
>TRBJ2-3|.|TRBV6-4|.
CASSPSRGTDTQYF
TGTGCCAGCAGCCCTAGCAGAGGGACAGATACGCAGTATTTT
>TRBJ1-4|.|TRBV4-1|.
CASSYTQGRSNEKLFF
TGCGCCAGCAGCTACACCCAGGGGCGTTCTAATGAAAAACTGTTTTTT
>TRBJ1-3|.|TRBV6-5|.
CASSQLQGNTIYF
TGTGCCAGCAGTCAATTACAGGGAAACACCATATATTTT
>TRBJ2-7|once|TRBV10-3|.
CAVGGQQIYEQYF
TGTGCCGTCGGGGGGCAACAGATCTACGAGCAGTACTTC
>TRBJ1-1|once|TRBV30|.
CAWSSDGLNTEAFF
TGTGCCTGGAGTTCGGACGGACTTAACACTGAAGCTTTCTTT
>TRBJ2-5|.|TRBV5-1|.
CASSLQQLQETQYF
TGCGCCAGCAGCTTACAACAGCTCCAAGAGACCCAGTACTTC
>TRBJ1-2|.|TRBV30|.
CAWTAIPSGGYTF
TGTGCCTGGACAGCGATCCCCTCTGGTGGCTACACCTTC
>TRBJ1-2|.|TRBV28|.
CASRWGINYGYTF
TGTGCCAGCAGGTGGGGCATCAACTATGGCTACACCTTC
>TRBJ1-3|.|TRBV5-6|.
CASSLATASLSGNTIYF
TGTGCCAGCAGCTTGGCCACAGCAAGCCTTTCTGGAAACACCATATATTTT
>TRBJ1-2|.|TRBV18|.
CASSRQGYNYGYTF
TGTGCCAGCTCACGGCAGGGTTACAACTATGGCTACACCTTC